Sequencing of this T cell receptor (beta chain) was carried out in a study of human T cells and chemical hapten exposure. Broader study findings: DPC sensitization left the count of TCRs above 1 in 1000 unchanged.

This CDR3 comprises 17 residues. Germline CDR1 is MNHEY and CDR2 is SMNVEV (reference sequence). Germline trimming cut 6 bases from V and 0 bases from J; bases unmatched to any gene: 7. Turning to this clonotype: Its antigen is unidentified.

Unique molecular identifiers were attached to individual cDNA molecules within the library. Study processing details: Per sample, the median was around 100,000 TCRs, with values from 23,224 to 690,600. MiXCR, applied by TCRdb to the RACE reads, yields one record per CDR3 protein. The V and J calls shown here were made by TCRdb, not taken from the authors' results. The data show more than 60,000 distinct CDR3 sequences, with over 8.5% seen just once and approximately 1.4% held by the top ten. The time point was: healthy volunteer bleed at 6 weeks. Total RNA was isolated from unfractionated whole blood.

This clonotype originated in a male donor in good health. Some clones in this sample may be carry-over from other donors' samples. The sequencing input was whole blood. This rearrangement joins TRBV27 to TRBJ2-3; TRBD2 aligns across 12 bases. CDR3 nucleotide sequence: TGTGCCAGCAGCACAGGACTAGCGGGATTTAGCACAGATACGCAGTATTTT. Translated: CASSTGLAGFSTDTQYF.